This passage covers 21 T cell receptor beta chains from one sample sequenced in a study of beta chain features in type 1 diabetes. Expressed TCRB transcripts were sequenced, since all the RNA that had been isolated was reverse transcribed. Profiled with immunoSEQ multiplex PCR; TCRdb holds only in-frame clones, not every one. The sample lists about 270,000 clones, 12% to 15% seen once, with about 0.024% in the top ten. The sample taken for sequencing was naive CD4+ T cells from blood. Receptor source: a woman aged 40 to 49 in good health.

The CDR3 DNA is TGTGCCAGCAGCCCTAATATTGGGTCGGAGTACGAGCAGTACTTC. Translated: CASSPNIGSEYEQYF. This chain connects TRBV9 to TRBJ2-7; D call uncertain. V was shortened by 4 bases and J by 4 bases, with 18 bases between the two germline ends. This CDR3 has 15 residues. Germline assignment: CDR1 SGDLS and CDR2 YYNGEE.

This clone showed up many times. The chain couples TRBV29-1 to TRBJ2-5; a possible D gene is TRBD1 (5 bases). V gave up 4 bases and J gave up 7 bases, with 13 bases separating them. The CDR3 extends over 12 amino acids. CDR1 is SQVTM, CDR2 ANQGSEA, per germline. This CDR3 is CSVARGSGTQYF. The CDR3 nucleotides are TGCAGCGTTGCTAGGGGTTCGGGGACCCAGTACTTC.

This clone was counted only a few times. This rearrangement joins TRBV13 to TRBJ2-5; 8 bases match TRBD1. Germline values: CDR1 PRHDT, CDR2 FYEKMQ (reference sequence). With 5 bases clipped from V and 1 base from J, the junction kept 12 bases outside the gene matches. The CDR3 is made up of 17 amino acids. The CDR3 sequence: CASSQRSGTGFQETQYF. Written as DNA, the CDR3 is TGTGCCAGCAGCCAGCGCTCTGGGACAGGATTCCAAGAGACCCAGTACTTC.

This clone has a handful of counts. The CDR3: CASSPDRNYGYTF. The CDR3 DNA is TGTGCCAGCAGCCCGGACAGAAACTATGGCTACACCTTC. This chain links TRBV11-1 with TRBJ1-2, with D perhaps TRBD1 (6 bases). Per the germline V gene, CDR1 is SGHAT and CDR2 is FQDESV (reference sequence). V lost 5 bases, J lost 2 bases, and 9 bases lay in between. This CDR3 spans 13 amino acids. Filled out from reference TRBV11-1 and TRBJ1-2, the complete variable domain reads EAEVAQSPRYKITEKSQAVAFWCDPISGHATLYWYRQILGQGPELLVQFQDESVVDDSQLPKDRFSAERLKGVDSTLKIQPAELGDSAMYLCASSPDRNYGYTFGSGTRLTVV.

The rearrangement uses TRBV7-2 and TRBJ2-7, with a possible D match to TRBD2 (6 bases). Germline values: CDR1 SGHTA, CDR2 FQGNSA. The V gene lost 5 bases and the J gene lost 3 bases, with 11 bases spanning the gap. The CDR3 has 13 residues. CDR3 nucleotides: TGTGCCAGCAGCCAGAGCGGGCGCTACGAGCAGTACTTC. Protein: CASSQSGRYEQYF.

The gene calls are TRBV2 and TRBJ2-5; D not resolved. The CDR3 loop spans 13 amino acids. The V end was cut by 7 bases, the J end by 2 bases, with 11 bases between. Germline V CDR1 and CDR2: SNHLY, FYNNEI. CDR3 coding DNA: TGTGCCAGCATCGCAGTTCCTCAAGAGACCCAGTACTTC. It translates to CASIAVPQETQYF.

Only a few counts were recorded for this clone. The DNA of the CDR3 is TGTGCCAGCTCGTCCGGACAAAACTATGGCTACACCTTC. Translation: CASSSGQNYGYTF. The chain couples TRBV18 to TRBJ1-2, with D perhaps matching TRBD1 (5 bases). Germline CDR1 is KGHSH and CDR2 is LQKENI. Trimming left V 6 bases short and J 2 bases short, with 10 bases between. The CDR3 consists of 13 residues.

This clone was detected a few times. The identical CDR3 is also encoded by other nucleotide sequences in the sample. This rearrangement joins TRBV5-1 to TRBJ1-5, with TRBD1 as a possible D gene (5 bases). This CDR3 has 15 amino acids. Germline V gene lookup returns CDR1 SGHRS and CDR2 YFSETQ. With 2 bases removed from V and 0 bases from J, the gap between germline ends came to 9 bases. CDR3 sequence: CASSLEGVSNQPQHF. The CDR3 DNA follows: TGCGCCAGCAGCTTAGAAGGGGTTAGCAATCAGCCCCAGCATTTT.

This clone was counted between two and nine times. CDR3 DNA: TGTGCCAGCAGCTCAGGGGTTTCCACTAATGAAAAACTGTTTTTT. It is translated as CASSSGVSTNEKLFF. The chain uses TRBV7-9 and TRBJ1-4, with D perhaps matching TRBD1 (6 bases). CDR3 length: 15 amino acids. Trimming left V 4 bases short and J 2 bases short, with 11 bases between. Germline loops: CDR1 SEHNR, CDR2 FQNEAQ (reference sequence).

This clone has only a few counts. V is TRBV19 and J is TRBJ1-6; 8 positions match TRBD1. With 4 bases clipped from V and 5 bases from J, the junction kept 7 bases outside the gene matches. The CDR3 sequence is 16 residues long. Germline CDR1 reads LNHDA; CDR2 reads SQIVND (reference sequence). CDR3 sequence: CASSRRQGSDNSPLHF. As DNA, the CDR3 is TGTGCCAGTAGTAGAAGACAGGGGTCTGATAATTCACCCCTCCACTTT.

The V gene is TRBV19, the J gene TRBJ1-2, with D possibly TRBD1 on 6 matching bases. V was trimmed by 4 bases and J by 2 bases, leaving 26 bases between them. The CDR3 covers 19 residues. CDR1 is LNHDA and CDR2 is SQIVND in the germline V gene (reference sequence). In DNA, the CDR3 is TGTGCCAGTAGTACCTTACAGGGCCGCGGTACTGGTCTGAACTATGGCTACACCTTC. This sequence encodes CASSTLQGRGTGLNYGYTF.

There are a few counts of this clone. The genes are TRBV7-8 and TRBJ2-7, with TRBD2 as a possible D gene (5 bases). V was cut by 1 base and J by 9 bases, with 16 bases left in between. Germline CDR1 reads SGHVS; CDR2 reads FQNEAQ. The CDR3 runs 14 residues. The DNA for the CDR3 is TGTGCCAGCAGCTTAGGGCCCAACACCCGGGGGCAGTACTTC. This codes for CASSLGPNTRGQYF.

This sequence joins TRBV9 and TRBJ2-1; 8 bases line up with TRBD2. CDR3 size: 16 residues. Per germline, CDR1 SGDLS and CDR2 YYNGEE. The V segment lost 0 bases and the J segment 5 bases; nucleotides outside the gene matches: 7. The CDR3: CASSVGASGGDNEQFF. The CDR3 coding sequence is TGTGCCAGCAGCGTAGGGGCCAGCGGGGGAGACAATGAGCAGTTCTTC.

In this sample, this clone turned up a few times. Distinct nucleotide sequences in the sample also encode this CDR3. The chain has TRBV7-9 and TRBJ1-5; D gene uncertain. The CDR3 runs 13 residues. The V end lost 3 bases, the J end lost 1 base, and 4 bases lay between the germline ends. Per germline, CDR1 SEHNR and CDR2 FQNEAQ (reference sequence). For the CDR3, the DNA is TGTGCCAGCAGCTTTTCGAGCAATCAGCCCCAGCATTTT. Amino acid sequence: CASSFSSNQPQHF.

The J gene is TRBJ2-3, the V gene TRBV19; D is possibly TRBD2 (6 bases). This CDR3 has 12 residues. The germline V gene has CDR1 LNHDA and CDR2 SQIVND (reference sequence). Trimming removed 11 bases at V and 2 bases at J, with 11 bases between. CDR3: CACGDLTDTQYF. The CDR3, as DNA: TGTGCCTGCGGGGATCTCACAGATACGCAGTATTTT.

This clone was counted once. This chain joins TRBV19 and TRBJ2-3; no clear D gene. Trimming removed 1 base from V and 1 base from J, with 6 bases in between. The germline gives CDR1 LNHDA, CDR2 SQIVND (reference sequence). The CDR3 consists of 14 residues. This CDR3 is CASSIGWRTDTQYF. The CDR3, as DNA: TGTGCCAGTAGTATAGGTTGGCGCACAGATACGCAGTATTTT.

This clone has more than one count but fewer than ten. CDR3 nucleotide sequence: TGTGCCAGCAGGGAGGTAGGGACAAATGAAAAACTGTTTTTT. This sequence encodes CASREVGTNEKLFF. The V and J genes are TRBV6-5 and TRBJ1-4, with TRBD1 as a possible D gene (6 bases). Per germline, CDR1 MNHEY and CDR2 SVGAGI. CDR3 length: 14 residues. Trimming stripped 6 bases from V and 5 bases from J, with 13 bases between.

This clone was observed a handful of times. The CDR3 sequence: CACASGGSTGELFF. The CDR3 coding sequence is TGTGCCTGTGCTAGCGGGGGTTCCACCGGGGAGCTGTTTTTT. This chain joins TRBV19 and TRBJ2-2, with 10 positions matching TRBD2. The germline CDR1 and CDR2 sequences are LNHDA and SQIVND (reference sequence). CDR3 size: 14 residues. V shed 11 bases, J shed 4 bases, and the junction held 7 bases outside the gene matches.

This clone was observed a few times. The rearrangement links TRBV2 to TRBJ2-5, with 10 bases matching TRBD2. Germline CDR1 is SNHLY and CDR2 is FYNNEI. The length of the CDR3 is 15 residues. Trimming took 6 bases from V and 5 from J; bases not matched to a gene: 9. The CDR3 bases are TGTGCCAGCAGCGTTAGCGGGGGGCCCGCGGAGACCCAGTACTTC. It encodes CASSVSGGPAETQYF.

This chain uses TRBV5-4 with TRBJ2-3; 8 bases are shared with TRBD2. Germline V gene lookup returns CDR1 SGHNT and CDR2 YYREEE (reference sequence). The CDR3 spans 15 residues. V was pared by 5 bases and J by 5 bases, with 10 bases of the junction left unmatched. The CDR3, as DNA: TGTGCCAGCAGTCGCTCTGCGGGGGGAGGAGATACGCAGTATTTT. Translation: CASSRSAGGGDTQYF.

The CDR3 nucleotides read TGTGCCAGCAGCTTGGCGTGGGGCCGCGAGGCTTTCTTT. Amino acid sequence: CASSLAWGREAFF. V and J are TRBV5-5 and TRBJ1-1; D is possibly TRBD1 (5 bases). Trimming took off 0 bases at V and 11 bases at J, with 14 bases between the two ends. This CDR3 has 13 residues. Per the germline V gene, CDR1 is SGHKS and CDR2 is YYEKEE (reference sequence).